This TCR beta chain derives from a study of graft-versus-host responses after intestinal transplantation. Background on the study: Those transplanted obtained multivisceral, liver-intestinal, or isolated intestinal grafts. Every recipient underwent anti-thymocyte globulin induction, then tacrolimus and steroids for approximately three years.

Worth noting for this clone: Its cognate antigen is unknown.

The study, taken as a whole, reports: Association was observed between peak circulating GvH clone levels and early post-transplant HvG declines.

Assay: immunoSEQ multiplex PCR; the TCRdb copy retains only in-frame clones and omits some. The sample carries under 15,000 clones, 83% recorded once. Germline CDR1 reads WSHSY; CDR2 reads SAAADI. The CDR3 is 14 residues long. Trimming shortened V by 3 bases and J by 5 bases, and 11 bases separated the two germline ends. V gene TRBV10-2 combines with J gene TRBJ1-3; no clear D. The specimen was PBMCs, collected roughly 19 weeks after transplant. The source is a human patient who received an intestinal transplant, so some T cells may come from the graft donor. The CDR3 DNA reads as TGCGCCAGCAGTGAAACAGTGATAAGAAACACCATATATTTT. Translated: CASSETVIRNTIYF.